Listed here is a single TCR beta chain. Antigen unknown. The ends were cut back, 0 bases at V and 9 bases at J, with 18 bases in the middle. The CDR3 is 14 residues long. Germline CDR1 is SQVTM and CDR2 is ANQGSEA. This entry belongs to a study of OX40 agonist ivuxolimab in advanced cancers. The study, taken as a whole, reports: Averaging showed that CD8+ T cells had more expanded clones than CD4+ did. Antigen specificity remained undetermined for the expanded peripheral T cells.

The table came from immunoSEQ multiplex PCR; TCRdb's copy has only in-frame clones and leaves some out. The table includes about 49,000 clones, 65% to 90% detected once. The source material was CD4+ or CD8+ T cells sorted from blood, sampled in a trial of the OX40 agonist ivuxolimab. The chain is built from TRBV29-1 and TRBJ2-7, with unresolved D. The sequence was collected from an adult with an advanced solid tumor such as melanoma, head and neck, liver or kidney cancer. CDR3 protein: CSVEDEAQATGQYF. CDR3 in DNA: TGCAGCGTTGAAGATGAGGCGCAGGCTACGGGGCAGTACTTC.